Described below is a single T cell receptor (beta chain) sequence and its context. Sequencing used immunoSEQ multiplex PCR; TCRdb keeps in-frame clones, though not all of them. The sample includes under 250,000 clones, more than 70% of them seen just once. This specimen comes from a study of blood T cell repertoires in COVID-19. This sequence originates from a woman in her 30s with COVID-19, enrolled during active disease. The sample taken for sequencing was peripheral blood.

CDR3 in DNA: TGTGCCAGCAGCGTGGGGACTACTAGGCCTAACAATGAGCAGTTCTTC. Its protein product is CASSVGTTRPNNEQFF. J is TRBJ2-1 and V is TRBV9; 7 nucleotides match TRBD2. Germline V gene lookup returns CDR1 SGDLS and CDR2 YYNGEE. The trim removed 2 bases at V and 5 bases at J, leaving 10 bases unmatched. This CDR3 is built from 16 residues.